This T cell receptor beta chain was recorded in a study of siplizumab effects on memory and regulatory T cells. Whole-study results and caveats: Among alloreactive clones, only a minor fraction mapped to unstimulated subsets. Among sequences traceable to unstimulated CD4+ memory cells, alloreactive ones were significantly reduced by siplizumab.

The CDR3 runs 15 residues. The germline V gene encodes CDR1 SNHLY and CDR2 FYNNEI. Deletions cut 7 bases from V and 4 bases from J, with 17 bases between. A remark on this clone: Its specificity is unknown.

Per sample, roughly 94,000 TCR templates underwent assay. The assay was immunoSEQ multiplex PCR, and TCRdb's table has in-frame clones only and misses some. Of over 80,000 clones listed, about 94% are singletons. This sequence joins TRBV2 and TRBJ1-3; D is perhaps TRBD1 (6 bases). This TCR came from a human donor in good health. The sequencing input was non-Treg CD4+ T cells sorted from blood. CDR3 coding DNA: TGTGCCAGCAAGGCTGGGGCAGGGGTAGGAAACACCATATATTTT. Translation gives CASKAGAGVGNTIYF.